The 11 T cell receptor beta chains given below trace back to one sample, sequenced in a study of human T cells and chemical hapten exposure. Each CDR3 protein is one row after TCRdb ran MiXCR on the RACE reads. Of 95,000 to 150,000 distinct CDR3 sequences listed, roughly 13% are singletons. Described time point: patch test 1, 2 weeks after DPC sensitization. Treatment: therapeutic diphenylcyclopropenone sensitization with weekly scalp DPC. The specimen was whole blood, collected in connection with sensitization to the hapten diphenylcyclopropenone (DPC). Source of these receptors: a young man with alopecia areata. Some clones in this sample may be carry-over from other donors' samples.

The chain couples TRBV4-3 to TRBJ2-2; 7 bases map to TRBD1. Germline V gene lookup returns CDR1 LGHNA and CDR2 YSLEER. The V gene end was trimmed by 0 bases and the J gene end by 5 bases; junction bases not matched to a gene: 3. CDR3 size: 15 residues. In DNA form, the CDR3 reads TGCGCCAGCAGCCAAGAGACAGGGTGGACCGGGGAGCTGTTTTTT. Its translation: CASSQETGWTGELFF.

This clonotype was counted a few times. The gene calls are TRBV6-2 or TRBV6-3 and TRBJ1-5; D possibly corresponds to TRBD1 (5 bases). The CDR3 spans 18 residues. Germline assignment: CDR1 MNHEY and CDR2 SVGEGT. V was pared by 6 bases and J by 2 bases, with 23 bases between. CDR3 coding DNA: TGTGCCAGCAGGCCAACCGGGAGGGGAAATCTAGGCAATCAGCCCCAGCATTTT. It specifies CASRPTGRGNLGNQPQHF.

The chain uses TRBV20-1 and TRBJ2-3; 9 positions match TRBD2. The germline CDR1 and CDR2 sequences are DFQATT and SNEGSKA (reference sequence). Germline trimming cut 4 bases from V and 2 bases from J; bases unmatched to any gene: 7. CDR3 length: 15 residues. The CDR3 protein is CSAKSLAGLTDTQYF. The CDR3 coding sequence is TGCAGTGCTAAATCGCTAGCGGGGCTCACAGATACGCAGTATTTT.

In its sample, this clonotype was seen a few times. The chain has TRBV7-6 and TRBJ1-5, with 7 bases lining up with TRBD1. The V segment lost 5 bases and the J segment 1 base; nucleotides outside the gene matches: 2. There are 14 residues in the CDR3. Germline lookup yields CDR1 SGHVS and CDR2 FNYEAQ. CDR3 DNA sequence: TGTGCCAGCAGCGCGACAGGGAGCAATCAGCCCCAGCATTTT. Its translation is CASSATGSNQPQHF.

The CDR3 protein is CASSFSGAGAEAFF. CDR3 DNA: TGTGCCAGCAGCTTCTCAGGGGCTGGGGCTGAAGCTTTCTTT. This chain uses TRBV7-9 with TRBJ1-1; TRBD1 might be the D (6 bases). CDR1 is SEHNR and CDR2 is FQNEAQ in the germline V gene (reference sequence). The CDR3 consists of 14 residues. Trimming cost V 3 bases and J 6 bases, with 14 bases left between them.

This clonotype has only a few counts. This sequence joins TRBV7-9 and TRBJ2-1; D possibly uses TRBD1 or TRBD2 (5 bases each). This CDR3 has 16 amino acids. Germline CDR1 reads SEHNR; CDR2 reads FQNEAQ (reference sequence). V lost 4 bases and J lost 4, with 17 bases in between. CDR3 loop: CASSSYAGTQYNEQFF. DNA of the CDR3: TGTGCCAGCAGCTCTTATGCCGGGACCCAATACAATGAGCAGTTCTTC.

Many counts were recorded for this clonotype. The chain is built from TRBV6-2 or TRBV6-3 and TRBJ2-3; maybe TRBD2 (7 bases). Germline CDR1 MNHEY, CDR2 SVGEGT. Deletions cut 7 bases from V and 1 base from J, with 27 bases between. This CDR3 contains 19 residues. As DNA, the CDR3 is TGTGCCAGCACCCCCTGGGGGGGCCTGCGGCGGACTCGCACAGATACGCAGTATTTT. Protein product: CASTPWGGLRRTRTDTQYF.

This clonotype has a handful of counts. The chain links TRBV29-1 to TRBJ1-1, with D uncertain. The CDR3 extends over 11 amino acids. Germline CDR1 SQVTM, CDR2 ANQGSEA. V was cut by 6 bases and J by 1 base, with 6 bases left in between. The CDR3 region has the DNA TGCAGCGTGGTTCAGAACACTGAAGCTTTCTTT. This translates into CSVVQNTEAFF.

The genes are TRBV11-3 and TRBJ1-1; perhaps TRBD1 as D (6 bases). V was shortened by 3 bases and J by 7 bases, with 18 bases between the two germline ends. This CDR3 is built from 15 residues. Per germline, CDR1 SGHNT and CDR2 YENEEA. The CDR3: CASSLRERGGDEAFF. The CDR3 DNA is TGTGCCAGCAGCTTGAGAGAGAGAGGGGGAGATGAAGCTTTCTTT.

This clonotype turned up a few times. This chain links TRBV3-1 with TRBJ2-2; 8 bases fit TRBD1. After removal of 1 base from V and 7 bases from J, the junction contained 11 bases not matched to a gene. The CDR3 has 17 amino acids. Germline V gene data show CDR1 as LGHDT and CDR2 as YNNKEL (reference sequence). The CDR3 region is CASSQALRAGGHGELFF. The CDR3 DNA follows: TGTGCCAGCAGCCAAGCCCTAAGGGCAGGGGGCCACGGGGAGCTGTTTTTT.

The chain combines TRBV10-3 with TRBJ2-5; D is unclear. The CDR3 loop spans 14 amino acids. Looked up from germline, CDR1 is ENHRY and CDR2 is SYGVKD. V was clipped by 4 bases and J by 1 base, with 10 bases between them. The CDR3 DNA sequence: TGTGCCATCAGTGCGGGCCGCTTCCAAGAGACCCAGTACTTC. It translates to CAISAGRFQETQYF.